The 18 T cell receptor beta chains in this list originate from one sample, sequenced in a study of cytomegalovirus exposure and HLA in healthy donors. In the PCR, 60 Vbeta and 13 Jbeta primers were used. The assay was immunoSEQ multiplex PCR, and TCRdb's table has in-frame clones only and misses some. The sample consists of 150,000 to 200,000 clones, 60% to 85% of them appearing once. Sequenced: PBMCs. All receptors come from a female donor in good health and CMV-seronegative.

This chain links TRBV18 with TRBJ2-2; possibly TRBD1 for D (6 bases). V was pared by 6 bases and J by 4 bases, with 9 bases between. CDR3 length equals 13 residues. CDR1 is KGHSH, CDR2 LQKENI, per germline. DNA for the CDR3: TGTGCCAGCTCTTGGGACATCACCGGGGAGCTGTTTTTT. It specifies CASSWDITGELFF.

This clone was detected only a few times. CDR3 residues: CASSSGLDNQPQHF. The CDR3 nucleotides read TGCGCCAGCAGCTCGGGTCTTGATAATCAGCCCCAGCATTTT. The chain has TRBV5-1 and TRBJ1-5; D gene unclear. The germline V gene encodes CDR1 SGHRS and CDR2 YFSETQ. This CDR3 has 14 residues. V lost 3 bases, J lost 4 bases, and 11 bases lay in between.

The sample holds one count of this clone. The J gene is TRBJ1-5, the V gene TRBV6-1; unclear D gene. The length of the CDR3 is 15 residues. The germline V gene encodes CDR1 MNHNS and CDR2 SASEGT. Trimming removed 8 bases from V and 1 base from J, with 15 bases in between. As DNA, the CDR3 is TGTGCCAGCCTCAAGTACAGTAGGAGCAATCAGCCCCAGCATTTT. As protein: CASLKYSRSNQPQHF.

The chain combines TRBV30 with TRBJ2-7; 12 positions match TRBD2. The CDR3 is made up of 15 amino acids. The trim removed 2 bases at V and 6 bases at J, leaving 8 bases unmatched. Germline CDR1 and CDR2: GTSNPN and SVGIG (reference sequence). The CDR3: CAWSRLAGGPGEQYF. CDR3 DNA sequence: TGTGCCTGGAGTCGGCTAGCGGGGGGGCCAGGCGAGCAGTACTTC.

The chain is built from TRBV19 and TRBJ1-5; no clear D. The CDR3 consists of 15 residues. V was shortened by 2 bases and J by 5 bases, with 13 bases between the two germline ends. Germline V gene data show CDR1 as LNHDA and CDR2 as SQIVND (reference sequence). The CDR3 here is CASSILPGIYQPQHF. The CDR3 DNA reads as TGTGCCAGTAGTATACTCCCCGGGATCTATCAGCCCCAGCATTTT.

The chain employs TRBV30 and TRBJ2-1; D is undetermined. Germline-derived CDR1 and CDR2 are GTSNPN and SVGIG (reference sequence). Trimming stripped 4 bases from V and 0 bases from J, with 10 bases between. The CDR3 covers 14 residues. The chain's CDR3 is CAWMGSPSYNEQFF. The CDR3 DNA reads TGTGCCTGGATGGGCAGTCCCTCCTACAATGAGCAGTTCTTC.

V usage is TRBV28 and J usage is TRBJ2-7; TRBD2 might be the D (6 bases). CDR3 length: 12 amino acids. Trimming left V 7 bases short and J 2 bases short, with 9 bases between. Per germline, CDR1 MDHEN and CDR2 SYDVKM. CDR3 coding DNA: TGTGCCAGCACCGGGACTCCCTACGAGCAGTACTTC. Protein product: CASTGTPYEQYF.

The chain combines TRBV28 with TRBJ2-7; TRBD1 matches at 7 bases. The CDR3 extends over 14 amino acids. V lost 5 bases to trimming and J lost 5 bases; unmatched junction nucleotides: 9. Germline loops: CDR1 MDHEN, CDR2 SYDVKM. CDR3 coding DNA: TGTGCCAGCAGTACATGGACAGGAGAGGACGAGCAGTACTTC. Its translation is CASSTWTGEDEQYF.

J is TRBJ2-2 and V is TRBV12-5; D gene unclear. The CDR3 consists of 13 residues. Germline CDR1 is LGHNT and CDR2 is FRNRAP. Deletions cut 3 bases from V and 6 bases from J, with 8 bases between. CDR3 sequence (DNA): TGTGCTAGTGGTTTTCGACTCCCCGGGGAGCTGTTTTTT. The encoded protein is CASGFRLPGELFF. Combining the CDR3 with reference TRBV12-5 and TRBJ2-2 gives the whole variable domain DARVTQTPRHKVTEMGQEVTMRCQPILGHNTVFWYRQTMMQGLELLAYFRNRAPLDDSGMPKDRFSAEMPDATLATLKIQPSEPRDSAVYFCASGFRLPGELFFGEGSRLTVL.

The genes are TRBV28 and TRBJ1-4; TRBD1 matches at 10 bases. The V gene's germline CDR1 is MDHEN and CDR2 SYDVKM. Germline trimming cut 4 bases from V and 8 bases from J; bases unmatched to any gene: 7. The CDR3 is 15 amino acids. CDR3 bases: TGTGCCAGCAGTTCACAGACAGGGGGCATGGAAAAACTGTTTTTT. It translates to CASSSQTGGMEKLFF.

The J gene is TRBJ1-1, the V gene TRBV11-2; D uncertain. Trimming cost V 3 bases and J 5 bases, with 13 bases left between them. CDR3 size: 14 residues. Germline-derived CDR1 and CDR2 are SGHAT and FQNNGV. This chain's CDR3 is CASSFNSGLTEAFF. The CDR3 DNA sequence: TGTGCCAGCAGCTTCAATTCGGGGTTAACTGAAGCTTTCTTT.

The chain has TRBV5-1 and TRBJ2-7, with D maybe TRBD1 (6 bases). The CDR3 loop spans 13 amino acids. Germline V CDR1 and CDR2: SGHRS, YFSETQ. Deletions cut 3 bases from V and 4 bases from J, with 11 bases between. The CDR3 loop reads CASSSVGGYEQYF. Written as DNA, the CDR3 is TGCGCCAGCAGCTCGGTAGGGGGTTACGAGCAGTACTTC. Together with reference TRBV5-1 and TRBJ2-7, the CDR3 gives the full variable domain: KAGVTQTPRYLIKTRGQQVTLSCSPISGHRSVSWYQQTPGQGLQFLFEYFSETQRNKGNFPGRFSGRQFSNSRSEMNVSTLELGDSALYLCASSSVGGYEQYFGPGTRLTVT.

V gene TRBV27 combines with J gene TRBJ2-5; perhaps TRBD1 as D (5 bases). Germline values: CDR1 MNHEY, CDR2 SMNVEV (reference sequence). The V gene lost 0 bases and the J gene lost 3 bases, with 14 bases spanning the gap. This CDR3 comprises 16 residues. CDR3 protein: CASSLSLGQQEETQYF. In nucleotides, the CDR3 is TGTGCCAGCAGTTTATCCCTGGGGCAGCAAGAAGAGACCCAGTACTTC.

V is TRBV5-1 and J is TRBJ1-5; TRBD1 is a possible D gene (5 bases). Per the germline V gene, CDR1 is SGHRS and CDR2 is YFSETQ. V gave up 0 bases and J gave up 0 bases, with 10 bases separating them. The CDR3 loop spans 16 amino acids. CDR3 sequence (DNA): TGCGCCAGCAGCTTGGTGGCAGGGAATAGCAATCAGCCCCAGCATTTT. Translated: CASSLVAGNSNQPQHF.

This clone was seen a handful of times. The chain is built from TRBV4-1 and TRBJ2-1; D is unclear. The CDR3 spans 14 residues. With 3 bases removed from V and 0 bases from J, the gap between germline ends came to 6 bases. The germline CDR1 and CDR2 sequences are MGHRA and YSYEKL. The CDR3 coding sequence is TGCGCCAGCAGCCACACGAGCTCCTACAATGAGCAGTTCTTC. It encodes CASSHTSSYNEQFF.

This clone showed up just once. The CDR3 spells CASSWNGQGSYEQYF. The CDR3 DNA reads as TGTGCCAGCAGCTGGAACGGACAGGGGTCTTACGAGCAGTACTTC. The V and J genes are TRBV5-6 and TRBJ2-7, with 9 bases fitting TRBD1. The CDR3 covers 15 residues. Germline assignment: CDR1 SGHDT and CDR2 YYEEEE. V was pared by 3 bases and J by 4 bases, with 8 bases of the junction left unmatched. Full variable domain (missing parts from reference TRBV5-6 and TRBJ2-7): DAGVTQSPTHLIKTRGQQVTLRCSPKSGHDTVSWYQQALGQGPQFIFQYYEEEERQRGNFPDRFSGHQFPNYSSELNVNALLLGDSALYLCASSWNGQGSYEQYFGPGTRLTVT.

This chain uses TRBV27 with TRBJ2-1, with 10 bases matching TRBD1. The CDR3 has 14 residues. CDR1 is MNHEY and CDR2 is SMNVEV in the germline V gene (reference sequence). The trim removed 6 bases at V and 8 bases at J, leaving 7 bases unmatched. CDR3 sequence: CASSPDRGAYEQFF. In DNA, the CDR3 is TGTGCCAGCAGCCCGGACAGGGGGGCTTATGAGCAGTTCTTC.

V is TRBV5-5 and J is TRBJ2-7; possible D gene TRBD1, 5 bases. The CDR3 totals 14 residues. V lost 0 bases to trimming and J lost 2 bases, with 9 bases between them. Germline V gene lookup returns CDR1 SGHKS and CDR2 YYEKEE (reference sequence). The CDR3 spells CASSLGGSAYEQYF. DNA for the CDR3: TGTGCCAGCAGCTTGGGGGGCAGTGCCTACGAGCAGTACTTC. Combining the CDR3 with reference TRBV5-5 and TRBJ2-7 gives the whole variable domain DAGVTQSPTHLIKTRGQQVTLRCSPISGHKSVSWYQQVLGQGPQFIFQYYEKEERGRGNFPDRFSARQFPNYSSELNVNALLLGDSALYLCASSLGGSAYEQYFGPGTRLTVT.